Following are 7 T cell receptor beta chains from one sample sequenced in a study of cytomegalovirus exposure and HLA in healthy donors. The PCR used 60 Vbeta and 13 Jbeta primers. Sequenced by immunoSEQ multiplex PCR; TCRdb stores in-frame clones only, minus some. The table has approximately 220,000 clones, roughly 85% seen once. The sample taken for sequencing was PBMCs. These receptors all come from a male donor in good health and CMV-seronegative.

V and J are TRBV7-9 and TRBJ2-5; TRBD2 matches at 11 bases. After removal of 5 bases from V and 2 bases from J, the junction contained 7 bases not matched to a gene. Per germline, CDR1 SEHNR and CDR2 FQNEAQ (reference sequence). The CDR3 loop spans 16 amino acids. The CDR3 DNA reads TGTGCCAGCAGCGCTAGCGGGGGGCTCGTACAAGAGACCCAGTACTTC. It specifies CASSASGGLVQETQYF. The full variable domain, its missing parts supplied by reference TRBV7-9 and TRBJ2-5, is DTGVSQNPRHKITKRGQNVTFRCDPISEHNRLYWYRQTLGQGPEFLTYFQNEAQLEKSRLLSDRFSAERPKGSFSTLEIQRTEQGDSAMYLCASSASGGLVQETQYFGPGTRLLVL.

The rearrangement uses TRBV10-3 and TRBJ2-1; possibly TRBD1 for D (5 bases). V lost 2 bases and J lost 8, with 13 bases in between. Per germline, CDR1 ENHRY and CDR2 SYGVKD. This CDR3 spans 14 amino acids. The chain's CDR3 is CAISEARRGHEQFF. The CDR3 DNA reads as TGTGCCATCAGTGAGGCAAGAAGGGGCCATGAGCAGTTCTTC.

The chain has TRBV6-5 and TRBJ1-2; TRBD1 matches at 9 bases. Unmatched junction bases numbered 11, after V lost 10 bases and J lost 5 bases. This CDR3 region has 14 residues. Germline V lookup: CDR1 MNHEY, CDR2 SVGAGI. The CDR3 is CATLMGQGFYGYTF. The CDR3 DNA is TGTGCCACGCTAATGGGACAGGGCTTTTATGGCTACACCTTC.

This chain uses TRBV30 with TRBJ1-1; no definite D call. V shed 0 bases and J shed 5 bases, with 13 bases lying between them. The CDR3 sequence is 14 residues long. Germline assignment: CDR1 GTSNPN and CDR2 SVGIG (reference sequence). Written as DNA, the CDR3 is TGTGCCTGGAGTGTACAGAACCCGGGGACTGAAGCTTTCTTT. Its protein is CAWSVQNPGTEAFF. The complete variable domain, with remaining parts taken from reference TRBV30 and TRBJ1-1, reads SQTIHQWPATLVQPVGSPLSLECTVEGTSNPNLYWYRQAAGRGLQLLFYSVGIGQISSEVPQNLSASRPQDRQFILSSKKLLLSDSGFYLCAWSVQNPGTEAFFGQGTRLTVV.

CDR3 amino acids: CASSYGASGSCEQYF. The DNA of the CDR3 is TGTGCCAGCAGTTACGGGGCTAGCGGGAGCTGTGAGCAGTACTTC. J is TRBJ2-7 and V is TRBV6-5; TRBD2 agrees at 10 bases. CDR3 length equals 15 residues. After removal of 2 bases from V and 7 bases from J, the junction contained 8 bases not matched to a gene. The germline CDR1 and CDR2 sequences are MNHEY and SVGAGI.

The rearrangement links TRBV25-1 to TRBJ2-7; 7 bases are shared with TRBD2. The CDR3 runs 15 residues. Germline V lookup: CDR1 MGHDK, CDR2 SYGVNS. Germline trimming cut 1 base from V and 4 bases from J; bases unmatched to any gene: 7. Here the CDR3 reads CASSEWGGTTYEQYF. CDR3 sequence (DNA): TGTGCCAGCAGTGAATGGGGGGGAACTACGTACGAGCAGTACTTC.

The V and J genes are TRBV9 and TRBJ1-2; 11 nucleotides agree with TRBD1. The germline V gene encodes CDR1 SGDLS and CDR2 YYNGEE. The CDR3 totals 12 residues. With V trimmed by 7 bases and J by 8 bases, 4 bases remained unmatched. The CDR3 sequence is CASGTGGRGYTF. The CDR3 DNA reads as TGTGCCAGCGGGACAGGGGGACGAGGCTACACCTTC. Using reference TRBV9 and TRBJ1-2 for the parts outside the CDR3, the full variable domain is DSGVTQTPKHLITATGQRVTLRCSPRSGDLSVYWYQQSLDQGLQFLIQYYNGEERAKGNILERFSAQQFPDLHSELNLSSLELGDSALYFCASGTGGRGYTFGSGTRLTVV.